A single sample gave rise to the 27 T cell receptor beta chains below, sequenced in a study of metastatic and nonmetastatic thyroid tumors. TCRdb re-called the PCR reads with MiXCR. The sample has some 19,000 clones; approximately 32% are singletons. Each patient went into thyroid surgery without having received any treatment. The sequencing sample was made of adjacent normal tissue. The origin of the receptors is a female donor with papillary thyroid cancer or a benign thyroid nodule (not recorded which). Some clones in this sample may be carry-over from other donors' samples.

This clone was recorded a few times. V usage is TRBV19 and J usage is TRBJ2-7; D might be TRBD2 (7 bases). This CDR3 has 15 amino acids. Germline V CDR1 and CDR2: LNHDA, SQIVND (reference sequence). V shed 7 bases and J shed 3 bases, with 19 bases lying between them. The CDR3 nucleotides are TGTGCCAGTAACAAAGGGGGGGGCGAACACTACGAGCAGTACTTC. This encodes CASNKGGGEHYEQYF.

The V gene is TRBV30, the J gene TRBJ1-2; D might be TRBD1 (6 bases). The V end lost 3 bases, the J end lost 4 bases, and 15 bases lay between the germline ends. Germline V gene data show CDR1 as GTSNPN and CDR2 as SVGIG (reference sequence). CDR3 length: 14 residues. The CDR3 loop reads CAWRSRDTSYGYTF. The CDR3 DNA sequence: TGTGCCTGGAGGAGCCGGGACACGTCCTATGGCTACACCTTC. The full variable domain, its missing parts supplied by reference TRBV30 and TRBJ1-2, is SQTIHQWPATLVQPVGSPLSLECTVEGTSNPNLYWYRQAAGRGLQLLFYSVGIGQISSEVPQNLSASRPQDRQFILSSKKLLLSDSGFYLCAWRSRDTSYGYTFGSGTRLTVV.

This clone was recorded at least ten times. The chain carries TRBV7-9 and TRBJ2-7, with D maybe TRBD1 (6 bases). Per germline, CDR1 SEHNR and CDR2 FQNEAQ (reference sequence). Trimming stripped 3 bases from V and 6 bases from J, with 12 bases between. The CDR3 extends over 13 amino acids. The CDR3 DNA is TGTGCCAGCAGCTTCGCAGGGGCCGTCGAGCAGTACTTC. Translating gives CASSFAGAVEQYF.

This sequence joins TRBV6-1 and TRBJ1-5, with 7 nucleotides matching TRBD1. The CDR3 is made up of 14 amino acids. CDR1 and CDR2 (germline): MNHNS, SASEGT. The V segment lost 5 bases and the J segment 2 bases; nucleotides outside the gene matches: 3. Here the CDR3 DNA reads TGTGCCAGCAGTCACGACAGGGGCAATCAGCCCCAGCATTTT. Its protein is CASSHDRGNQPQHF.

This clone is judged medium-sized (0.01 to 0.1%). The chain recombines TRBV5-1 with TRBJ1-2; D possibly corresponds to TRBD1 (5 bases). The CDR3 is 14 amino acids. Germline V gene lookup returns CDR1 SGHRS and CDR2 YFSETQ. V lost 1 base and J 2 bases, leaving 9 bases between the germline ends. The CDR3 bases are TGCGCCAGCAGCTTGCGGGACGGGAACTATGGCTACACCTTC. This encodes CASSLRDGNYGYTF.

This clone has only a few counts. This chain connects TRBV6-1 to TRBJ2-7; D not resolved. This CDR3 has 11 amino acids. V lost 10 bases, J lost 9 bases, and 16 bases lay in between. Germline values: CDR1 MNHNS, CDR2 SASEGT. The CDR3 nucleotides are TGTGCCACCTATGATGGGTCAGGGCAGTACTTC. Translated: CATYDGSGQYF.

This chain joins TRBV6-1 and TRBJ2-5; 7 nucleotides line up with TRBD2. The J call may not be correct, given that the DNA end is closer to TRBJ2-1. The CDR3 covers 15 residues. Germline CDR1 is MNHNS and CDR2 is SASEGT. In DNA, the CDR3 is TGTGCCAGCAGTGAATATACGGGAGGCCACAATGAGCAGTTCTTC. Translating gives CASSEYTGGHNEQFF.

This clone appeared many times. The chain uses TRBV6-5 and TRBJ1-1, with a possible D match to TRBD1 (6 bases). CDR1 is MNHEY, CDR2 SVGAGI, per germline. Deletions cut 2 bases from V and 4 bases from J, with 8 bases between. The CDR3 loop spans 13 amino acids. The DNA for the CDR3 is TGTGCCAGCAGTTACGAGGGGGGCACTGAAGCTTTCTTT. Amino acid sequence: CASSYEGGTEAFF.

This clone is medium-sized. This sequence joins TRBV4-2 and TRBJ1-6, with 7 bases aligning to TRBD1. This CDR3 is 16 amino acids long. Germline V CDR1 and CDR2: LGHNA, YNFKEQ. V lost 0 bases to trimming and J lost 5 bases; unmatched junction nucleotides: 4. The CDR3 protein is CASSQDWDSNNSPLHF. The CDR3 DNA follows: TGTGCCAGCAGCCAAGATTGGGACAGCAATAATTCACCCCTCCACTTT.

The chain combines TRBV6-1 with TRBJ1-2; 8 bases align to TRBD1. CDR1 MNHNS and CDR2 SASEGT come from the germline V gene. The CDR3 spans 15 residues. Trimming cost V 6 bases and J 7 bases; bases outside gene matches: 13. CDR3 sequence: CASSLAGQGDAGYTF. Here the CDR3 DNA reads TGTGCCAGCAGCCTAGCCGGACAGGGTGATGCTGGCTACACCTTC.

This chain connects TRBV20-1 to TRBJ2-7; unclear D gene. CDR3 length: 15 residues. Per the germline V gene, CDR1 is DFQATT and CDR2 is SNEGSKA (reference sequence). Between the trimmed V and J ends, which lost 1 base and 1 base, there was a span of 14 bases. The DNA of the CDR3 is TGCAGTGCTAGAGCCCTGGGCACGCCGTCCTACGAGCAGTACTTC. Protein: CSARALGTPSYEQYF.

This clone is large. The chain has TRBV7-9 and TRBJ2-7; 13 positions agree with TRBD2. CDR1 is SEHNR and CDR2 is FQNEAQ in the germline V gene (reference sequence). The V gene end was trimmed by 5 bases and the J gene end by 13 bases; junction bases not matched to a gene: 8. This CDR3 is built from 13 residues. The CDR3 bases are TGTGCCAGCAGCCTCGGGACTAGCGGGGACAAATACTTC. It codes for CASSLGTSGDKYF.

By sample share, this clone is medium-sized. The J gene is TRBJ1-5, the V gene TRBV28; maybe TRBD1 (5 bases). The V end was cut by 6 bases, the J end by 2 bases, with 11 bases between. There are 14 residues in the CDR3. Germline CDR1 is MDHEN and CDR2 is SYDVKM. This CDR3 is CASRPWGGNQPQHF. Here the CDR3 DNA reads TGTGCCAGCAGGCCCTGGGGGGGCAATCAGCCCCAGCATTTT. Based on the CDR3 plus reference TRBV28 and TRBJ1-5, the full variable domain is DVKVTQSSRYLVKRTGEKVFLECVQDMDHENMFWYRQDPGLGLRLIYFSYDVKMKEKGDIPEGYSVSREKKERFSLILESASTNQTSMYLCASRPWGGNQPQHFGDGTRLSIL.

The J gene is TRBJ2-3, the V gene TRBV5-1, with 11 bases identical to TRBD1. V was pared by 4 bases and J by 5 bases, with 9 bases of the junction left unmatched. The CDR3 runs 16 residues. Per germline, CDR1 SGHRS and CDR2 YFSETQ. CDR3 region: CASSPGQGVHKDTQYF. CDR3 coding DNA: TGCGCCAGCAGCCCGGGACAGGGGGTGCACAAAGATACGCAGTATTTT.

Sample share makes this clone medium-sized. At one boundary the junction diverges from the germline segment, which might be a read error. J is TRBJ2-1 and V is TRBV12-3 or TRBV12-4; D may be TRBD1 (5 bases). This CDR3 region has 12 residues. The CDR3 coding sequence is TGTGCCAGCACCCTACCAGGGTTGGAGCTGTTCTTC. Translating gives CASTLPGLELFF.

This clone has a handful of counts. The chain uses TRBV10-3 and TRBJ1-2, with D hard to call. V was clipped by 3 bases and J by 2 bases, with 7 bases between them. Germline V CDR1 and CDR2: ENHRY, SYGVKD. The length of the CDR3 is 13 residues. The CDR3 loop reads CAISDEGNYGYTF. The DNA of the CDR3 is TGTGCCATCAGTGACGAGGGAAACTATGGCTACACCTTC.

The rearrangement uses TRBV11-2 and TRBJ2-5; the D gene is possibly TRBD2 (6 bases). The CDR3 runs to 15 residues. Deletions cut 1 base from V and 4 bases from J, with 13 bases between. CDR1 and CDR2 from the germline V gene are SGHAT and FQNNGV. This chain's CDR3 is CASSLGDSTGETQYF. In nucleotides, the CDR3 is TGTGCCAGCAGCTTAGGGGACTCGACTGGAGAGACCCAGTACTTC. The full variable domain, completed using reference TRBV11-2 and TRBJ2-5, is EAGVAQSPRYKIIEKRQSVAFWCNPISGHATLYWYQQILGQGPKLLIQFQNNGVVDDSQLPKDRFSAERLKGVDSTLKIQPAKLEDSAVYLCASSLGDSTGETQYFGPGTRLLVL.

CDR3 amino acids: CASSQDEASTDTQYF. The CDR3 nucleotides are TGTGCCAGCAGCCAAGATGAAGCTTCGACAGATACGCAGTATTTT. This chain links TRBV14 with TRBJ2-3, with unresolved D. Trimming cost V 0 bases and J 3 bases, with 10 bases left between them. The CDR3 is made up of 15 amino acids. Germline CDR1 and CDR2: SGHDN and FVKESK.

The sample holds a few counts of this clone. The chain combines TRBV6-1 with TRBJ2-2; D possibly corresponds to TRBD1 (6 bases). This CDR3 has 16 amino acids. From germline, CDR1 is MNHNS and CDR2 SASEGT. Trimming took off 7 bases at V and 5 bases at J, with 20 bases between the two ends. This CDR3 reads CASNGIRDTRTGELFF. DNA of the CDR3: TGTGCCAGCAATGGGATCCGGGACACCCGGACCGGGGAGCTGTTTTTT.

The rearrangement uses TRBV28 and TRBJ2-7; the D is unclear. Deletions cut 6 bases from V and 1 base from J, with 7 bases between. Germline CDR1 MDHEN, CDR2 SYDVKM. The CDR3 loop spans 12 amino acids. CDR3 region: CASRAGSYEQYF. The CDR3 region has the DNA TGTGCCAGCAGGGCCGGTTCCTACGAGCAGTACTTC.

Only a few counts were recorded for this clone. DNA of the CDR3: TGTGCCAGTGGAGAGGAGTCTAGCGGCTTCTACGAGCAGTACTTC. Its translation is CASGEESSGFYEQYF. The genes are TRBV19 and TRBJ2-7; TRBD2 aligns across 7 bases. The CDR3 runs 15 residues. CDR1 is LNHDA and CDR2 is SQIVND in the germline V gene (reference sequence). V lost 8 bases to trimming and J lost 3 bases; unmatched junction nucleotides: 13.

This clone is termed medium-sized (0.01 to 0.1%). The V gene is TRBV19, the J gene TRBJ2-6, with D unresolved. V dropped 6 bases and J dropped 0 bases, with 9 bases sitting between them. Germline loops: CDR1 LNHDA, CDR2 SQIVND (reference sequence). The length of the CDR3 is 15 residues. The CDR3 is CASRISISGANVLTF. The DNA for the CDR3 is TGTGCCAGTAGGATTTCCATCTCTGGGGCCAACGTCCTGACTTTC.

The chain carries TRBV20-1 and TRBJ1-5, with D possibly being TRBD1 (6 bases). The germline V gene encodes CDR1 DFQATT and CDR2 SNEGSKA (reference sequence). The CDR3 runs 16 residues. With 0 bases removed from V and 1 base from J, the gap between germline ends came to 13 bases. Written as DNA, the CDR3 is TGCAGTGCTAGAGATGAGGGGACATACAGCAATCAGCCCCAGCATTTT. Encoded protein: CSARDEGTYSNQPQHF.

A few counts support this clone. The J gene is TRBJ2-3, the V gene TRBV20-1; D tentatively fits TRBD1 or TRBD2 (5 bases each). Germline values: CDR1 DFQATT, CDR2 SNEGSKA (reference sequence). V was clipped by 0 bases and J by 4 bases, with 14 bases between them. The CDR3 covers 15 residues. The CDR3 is CSARESLGDPDTQYF. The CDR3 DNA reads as TGCAGTGCTAGAGAGAGCCTCGGGGACCCAGATACGCAGTATTTT.

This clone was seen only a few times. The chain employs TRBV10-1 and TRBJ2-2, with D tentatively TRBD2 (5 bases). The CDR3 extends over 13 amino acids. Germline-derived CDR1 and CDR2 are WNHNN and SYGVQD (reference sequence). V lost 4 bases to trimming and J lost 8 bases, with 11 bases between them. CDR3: CASSGAGGGELFF. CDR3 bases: TGCGCCAGCAGTGGGGCCGGAGGAGGGGAGCTGTTTTTT.

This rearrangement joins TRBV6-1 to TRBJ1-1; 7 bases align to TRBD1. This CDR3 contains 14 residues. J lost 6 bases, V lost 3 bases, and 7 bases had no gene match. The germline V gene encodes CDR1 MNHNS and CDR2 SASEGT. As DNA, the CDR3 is TGTGCCAGCAGTGAGAGGGGGCTTGACTCTGAAGCTTTCTTT. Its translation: CASSERGLDSEAFF.

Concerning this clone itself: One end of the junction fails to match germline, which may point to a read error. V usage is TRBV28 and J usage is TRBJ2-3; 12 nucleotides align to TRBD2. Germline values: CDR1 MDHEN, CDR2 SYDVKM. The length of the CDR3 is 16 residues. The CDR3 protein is CASSTRTSGIRDTQNF. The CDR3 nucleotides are TGTGCCAGCAGTACCCGGACTAGCGGGATCCGTGATACGCAGAATTTT.